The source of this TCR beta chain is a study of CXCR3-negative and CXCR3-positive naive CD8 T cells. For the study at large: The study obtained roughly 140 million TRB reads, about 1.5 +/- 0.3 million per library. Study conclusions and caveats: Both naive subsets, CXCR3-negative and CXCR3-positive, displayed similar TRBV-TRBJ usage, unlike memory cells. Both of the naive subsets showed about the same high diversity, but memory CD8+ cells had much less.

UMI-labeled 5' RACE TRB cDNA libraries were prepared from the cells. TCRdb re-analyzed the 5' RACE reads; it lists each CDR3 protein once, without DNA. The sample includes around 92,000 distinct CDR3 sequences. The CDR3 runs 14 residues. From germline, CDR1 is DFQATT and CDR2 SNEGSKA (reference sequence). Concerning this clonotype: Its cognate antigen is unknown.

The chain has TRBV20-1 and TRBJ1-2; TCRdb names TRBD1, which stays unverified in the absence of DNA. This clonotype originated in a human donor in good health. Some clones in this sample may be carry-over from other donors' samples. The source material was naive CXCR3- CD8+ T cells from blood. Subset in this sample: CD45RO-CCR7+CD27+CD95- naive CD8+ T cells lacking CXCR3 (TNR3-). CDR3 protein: CSASPPGQGYGYTF.